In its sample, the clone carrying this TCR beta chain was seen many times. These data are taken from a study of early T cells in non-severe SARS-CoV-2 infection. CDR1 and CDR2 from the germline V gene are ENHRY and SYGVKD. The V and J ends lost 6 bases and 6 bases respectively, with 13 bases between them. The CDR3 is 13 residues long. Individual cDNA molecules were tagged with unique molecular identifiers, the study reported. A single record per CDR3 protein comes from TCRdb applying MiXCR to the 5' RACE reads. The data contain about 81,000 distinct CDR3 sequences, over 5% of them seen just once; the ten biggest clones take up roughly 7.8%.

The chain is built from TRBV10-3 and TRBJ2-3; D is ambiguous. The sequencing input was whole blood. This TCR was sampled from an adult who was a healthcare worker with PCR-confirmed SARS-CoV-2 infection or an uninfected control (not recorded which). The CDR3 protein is CAIRSPDEDTQYF. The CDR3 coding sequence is TGTGCCATCAGGAGTCCCGACGAGGATACGCAGTATTTT.